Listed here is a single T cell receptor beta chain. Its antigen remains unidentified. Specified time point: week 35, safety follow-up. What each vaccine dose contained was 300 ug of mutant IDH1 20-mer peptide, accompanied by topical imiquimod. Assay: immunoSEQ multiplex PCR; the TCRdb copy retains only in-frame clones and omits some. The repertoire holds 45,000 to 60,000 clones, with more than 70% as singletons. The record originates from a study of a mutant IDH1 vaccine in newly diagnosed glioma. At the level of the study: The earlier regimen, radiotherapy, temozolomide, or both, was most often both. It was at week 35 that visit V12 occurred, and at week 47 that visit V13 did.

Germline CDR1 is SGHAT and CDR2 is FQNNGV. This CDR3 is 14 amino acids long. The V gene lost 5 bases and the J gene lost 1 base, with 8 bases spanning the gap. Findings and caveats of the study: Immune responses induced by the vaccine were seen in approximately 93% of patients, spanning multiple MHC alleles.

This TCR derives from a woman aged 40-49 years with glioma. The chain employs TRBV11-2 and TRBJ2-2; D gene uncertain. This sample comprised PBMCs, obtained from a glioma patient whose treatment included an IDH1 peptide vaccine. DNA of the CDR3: TGTGCCAGCAGCACCGACTGGAACACCGGGGAGCTGTTTTTT. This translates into CASSTDWNTGELFF.